Listed below are T cell receptor beta chains from one sample, sequenced in a study of blood T cell repertoires in COVID-19. Sequencing was performed with immunoSEQ multiplex PCR; in TCRdb, only in-frame clones are kept and a portion is missing. The sample records some 80,000 clones, 82% being singletons. The sequencing input was peripheral blood. The receptor set was obtained from a human donor in a cohort sampled during active COVID-19. Both conserved end residues are part of each CDR3. Fields, in order: J gene, V gene, D gene, clone size, CDR3 protein, CDR3 DNA. D genes are given only for firm matches. Rows may omit the clone size; those that give it use once, few, many or a size class.

>TRBJ1-5|TRBV7-3|-|-
CASSLQGNSNQPQHF
TGTGCCAGCAGCTTACAGGGGAATAGCAATCAGCCCCAGCATTTT
>TRBJ2-3|TRBV9|-|-
CASSPRQGSTDTQYF
TGTGCCAGCAGCCCCCGGCAGGGGAGCACAGATACGCAGTATTTT
>TRBJ1-2|TRBV2|-|-
CASSEGQLNGYTF
TGTGCCAGCAGTGAAGGACAGTTGAATGGCTACACCTTC
>TRBJ1-4|TRBV5-1|TRBD1|-
CASSGTGTNEKLFF
TGCGCCAGCAGCGGGACAGGGACTAATGAAAAACTGTTTTTT
>TRBJ1-6|TRBV11-2|TRBD1|-
CASSLGGGGQGDSPLHF
TGTGCCAGCAGCTTAGGGGGAGGTGGACAGGGAGATTCACCCCTCCACTTT
>TRBJ1-2|TRBV6-2/TRBV6-3|TRBD1|-
CASSDRDRANYGYTF
TGTGCCAGCAGTGACCGGGACAGAGCTAACTATGGCTACACCTTC
>TRBJ1-6|TRBV6-5|-|-
CASSYSSGARSPLHF
TGTGCCAGCAGTTACTCGAGCGGGGCGCGCTCACCCCTCCACTTT
>TRBJ1-2|TRBV6-5|TRBD1|-
CASSLDRDYGYTF
TGTGCCAGCAGTTTGGACAGGGATTATGGCTACACCTTC
>TRBJ2-3|TRBV29-1|TRBD2|-
CSASSGGTDTQYF
TGCAGCGCCTCTAGCGGGGGCACAGATACGCAGTATTTT
>TRBJ1-2|TRBV19|-|-
CASRGETGINGYTF
TGTGCCAGTAGGGGCGAGACAGGTATCAATGGCTACACCTTC
>TRBJ1-4|TRBV18|-|-
CASSPLGRTNEKLFF
TGTGCCAGCTCACCATTAGGGAGAACTAATGAAAAACTGTTTTTT
>TRBJ1-1|TRBV27|-|-
CASSLTGPRVTEAFF
TGTGCCAGCAGTTTAACAGGCCCCCGGGTCACTGAAGCTTTCTTT
>TRBJ1-5|TRBV10-2|-|few
CASSVAGPNQPQHF
TGCGCCAGCAGTGTCGCAGGGCCCAATCAGCCCCAGCATTTT
>TRBJ1-5|TRBV5-1|TRBD1|few
CASSLEGAGGNQPQHF
TGCGCCAGCAGCTTGGAGGGGGCCGGGGGCAATCAGCCCCAGCATTTT
>TRBJ1-1|TRBV7-2|-|-
CASSTSWTANTEAFF
TGTGCCAGCAGCACCTCATGGACAGCGAACACTGAAGCTTTCTTT
>TRBJ2-7|TRBV19|-|once
CASSPAGISYEQYF
TGTGCCAGTAGTCCGGCGGGGATTTCCTACGAGCAGTACTTC
>TRBJ2-3|TRBV15|TRBD1|-
CATSSRDRANTQYF
TGTGCCACCAGCTCCCGGGACAGGGCTAATACGCAGTATTTT
>TRBJ1-4|TRBV11-2|TRBD1|-
CASSPRGSNEKLFF
TGTGCCAGCAGCCCCAGGGGGTCTAATGAAAAACTGTTTTTT
>TRBJ1-4|TRBV19|TRBD1|-
CATQPTGAPGKLFF
TGTGCCACCCAACCGACAGGGGCCCCAGGAAAACTGTTTTTT
>TRBJ2-2|TRBV5-6|-|-
CASSLLGELFF
TGTGCCAGCAGCTTGCTCGGGGAGCTGTTTTTT
>TRBJ1-3|TRBV2|-|-
CASSGPTAAAGNTIYF
TGTGCCAGCAGTGGCCCCACCGCGGCAGCTGGGAACACCATATATTTT
>TRBJ2-7|TRBV12-5|-|-
CASGLPRTDPVEQYF
TGTGCTAGTGGTTTGCCCCGGACAGACCCCGTCGAGCAGTACTTC
>TRBJ2-1|TRBV18|-|few
CASSPNSGPLNEQFF
TGTGCCAGCTCACCGAATAGCGGCCCCCTCAATGAGCAGTTCTTC
>TRBJ1-4|TRBV5-4|-|once
CASSLTGLGAEKLFF
TGTGCCAGCAGCTTGACAGGGTTAGGGGCGGAAAAACTGTTTTTT
>TRBJ1-4|TRBV9|-|-
CASSVARTNEKLFF
TGTGCCAGCAGCGTAGCGAGGACTAATGAAAAACTGTTTTTT
>TRBJ1-6|TRBV10-3|-|-
CAIREQVNSPLHF
TGTGCCATCAGGGAGCAGGTTAATTCACCCCTCCACTTT
>TRBJ1-2|TRBV3-1/TRBV3-2|-|-
CASSQDHWARAPANYGYTF
TGTGCCAGCAGCCAAGATCATTGGGCCAGGGCACCCGCTAACTATGGCTACACCTTC
>TRBJ2-7|TRBV10-3|-|once
CAIGRDYEQYF
TGTGCCATCGGGCGGGACTACGAGCAGTACTTC
>TRBJ1-5|TRBV5-8|-|-
CASRRGLDSNQPQHF
TGTGCCAGCAGGCGGGGTCTAGATAGCAATCAGCCCCAGCATTTT
>TRBJ2-5|TRBV18|TRBD1|few
CASSPEGQGKETQYF
TGTGCCAGCTCACCGGAGGGACAGGGAAAAGAGACCCAGTACTTC
>TRBJ1-3|TRBV3-1/TRBV3-2|-|-
CASTLGGMKTGNTIYF
TGTGCCAGCACCCTAGGGGGTATGAAGACTGGAAACACCATATATTTT
>TRBJ1-4|TRBV4-3|TRBD1|-
CASSQAGTGREKLFF
TGCGCCAGCAGCCAAGCGGGGACAGGGAGGGAAAAACTGTTTTTT
>TRBJ1-5|TRBV7-2|-|-
CASSSGGARPQHF
TGTGCCAGCAGCTCGGGGGGGGCACGGCCCCAGCATTTT
>TRBJ2-1|TRBV12-5|TRBD2|-
CASGLDLAGGLNEQFF
TGTGCTAGTGGTTTGGATCTAGCGGGGGGGCTCAATGAGCAGTTCTTC
>TRBJ1-5|TRBV7-8|-|-
CASSPSGGVSNQPQHF
TGTGCCAGCAGTCCCTCAGGCGGGGTAAGCAATCAGCCCCAGCATTTT
>TRBJ1-2|TRBV19|TRBD1|-
CASSIDTQTPGTGAYTF
TGTGCCAGTAGTATAGACACTCAAACCCCAGGGACAGGGGCCTACACCTTC